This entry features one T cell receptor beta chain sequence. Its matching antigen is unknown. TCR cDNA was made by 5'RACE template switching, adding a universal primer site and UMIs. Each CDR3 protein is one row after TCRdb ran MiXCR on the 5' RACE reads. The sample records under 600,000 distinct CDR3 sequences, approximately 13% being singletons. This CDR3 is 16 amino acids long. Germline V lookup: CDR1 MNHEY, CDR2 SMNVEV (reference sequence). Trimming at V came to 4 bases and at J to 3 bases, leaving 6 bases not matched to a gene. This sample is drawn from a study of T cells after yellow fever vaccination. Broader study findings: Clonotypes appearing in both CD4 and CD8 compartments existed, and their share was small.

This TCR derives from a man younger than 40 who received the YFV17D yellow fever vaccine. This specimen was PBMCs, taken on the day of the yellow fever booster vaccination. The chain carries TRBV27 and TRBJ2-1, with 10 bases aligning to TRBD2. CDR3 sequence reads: CASSSLAGVIYNEQFF. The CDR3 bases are TGTGCCAGCAGTTCCCTAGCGGGAGTCATCTACAATGAGCAGTTCTTC.